This is a list of T cell receptor beta chains from one sample in a study of beta chain features in type 1 diabetes. Sequencing was performed with immunoSEQ multiplex PCR; in TCRdb, only in-frame clones are kept and a portion is missing. This sample has 860,000 or so clones, with roughly 15% found just once. The sequenced material came from naive CD4+ T cells from blood. The receptors shown here come from a woman between 18 and 29 years old in good health. CDR3s include the opening cysteine and the closing phenylalanine or tryptophan. The order of the fields is clone size, D gene, V gene, J gene, CDR3 DNA, CDR3 protein. D genes are given only for firm matches. Clone size is given for some rows only: seen once, a few or many times, or a class if the clone is expanded.

abundance: few; d_gene: .; v_gene: TRBV7-2; j_gene: TRBJ2-3; CDR3nt: TGTGCCAGCAGCTTAGTTCCTGAGGACACGCAGTATTTT; CDR3aa: CASSLVPEDTQYF
abundance: few; d_gene: .; v_gene: TRBV2; j_gene: TRBJ2-1; CDR3nt: TGTGCCAGCAGTGACCTAGCGTATGGTACCAATGAGCAGTTCTTC; CDR3aa: CASSDLAYGTNEQFF
abundance: few; d_gene: .; v_gene: TRBV7-9; j_gene: TRBJ2-3; CDR3nt: TGTGCCAGCAGCTTTGGCGTAACAGATACGCAGTATTTT; CDR3aa: CASSFGVTDTQYF
abundance: .; d_gene: TRBD2; v_gene: TRBV7-2; j_gene: TRBJ2-7; CDR3nt: TGTGCCAGCAGCTTAGGGTACCCTAGCGGGAAGACGAACGAGCAGTACTTC; CDR3aa: CASSLGYPSGKTNEQYF
abundance: few; d_gene: .; v_gene: TRBV2; j_gene: TRBJ2-5; CDR3nt: TGTGCCAGCAGTGGGGGGCGTGAGACCCAGTACTTC; CDR3aa: CASSGGRETQYF
abundance: .; d_gene: .; v_gene: TRBV9; j_gene: TRBJ2-3; CDR3nt: TGTGCCAGCAGCCCCAGTACAGATACGCAGTATTTT; CDR3aa: CASSPSTDTQYF
abundance: .; d_gene: .; v_gene: TRBV19; j_gene: TRBJ1-1; CDR3nt: TGTGCCAGTAGCAGTGCGGGGGACACTGAAGCTTTCTTT; CDR3aa: CASSSAGDTEAFF
abundance: .; d_gene: .; v_gene: TRBV10-3; j_gene: TRBJ1-5; CDR3nt: TGTGCCATCAGTGGGGACGGAAAGAATCAGCCCCAGCATTTT; CDR3aa: CAISGDGKNQPQHF
abundance: few; d_gene: .; v_gene: TRBV9; j_gene: TRBJ2-3; CDR3nt: TGTGCCAGCAGCGTAGGGACTACCTTCACAGATACGCAGTATTTT; CDR3aa: CASSVGTTFTDTQYF
abundance: .; d_gene: TRBD1; v_gene: TRBV28; j_gene: TRBJ2-1; CDR3nt: TGTGCCAGCAGTCCCCTGATAGGGGGCCGAAACAATGAGCAGTTCTTC; CDR3aa: CASSPLIGGRNNEQFF
abundance: .; d_gene: TRBD1; v_gene: TRBV28; j_gene: TRBJ1-5; CDR3nt: TGTGCCAGCAGTATCGCAGGGGGACACGGACCCCAGCATTTT; CDR3aa: CASSIAGGHGPQHF
abundance: .; d_gene: TRBD1; v_gene: TRBV10-3; j_gene: TRBJ1-1; CDR3nt: TGTGCCATCAGTGGCAGAGGGGGCGTCACTGAAGCTTTCTTT; CDR3aa: CAISGRGGVTEAFF
abundance: .; d_gene: TRBD2; v_gene: TRBV6-5; j_gene: TRBJ2-7; CDR3nt: TGTGCCATCAGTCGGGGGGTAGCGGGAGGCTACGAGCAGTACTTC; CDR3aa: CAISRGVAGGYEQYF
abundance: .; d_gene: .; v_gene: TRBV20-1; j_gene: TRBJ2-5; CDR3nt: TGCAGTGCGGGGTCTGGGGAGACCCAGTACTTC; CDR3aa: CSAGSGETQYF
abundance: .; d_gene: .; v_gene: TRBV1; j_gene: TRBJ2-5; CDR3nt: TGCACCAGCAGCCAAGCACACTCCAGAAGGCAAGAGACCCAGTACTTC; CDR3aa: CTSSQAHSRRQETQYF
abundance: few; d_gene: .; v_gene: TRBV7-9; j_gene: TRBJ2-7; CDR3nt: TGTGCCAGCAGCTTAGGGACTGGGGCAATCTCCTACGAGCAGTACTTC; CDR3aa: CASSLGTGAISYEQYF
abundance: few; d_gene: .; v_gene: TRBV7-3; j_gene: TRBJ2-1; CDR3nt: TGTGCCAGCAGCTTCGACGGCAGGAATGAGCAGTTCTTC; CDR3aa: CASSFDGRNEQFF
abundance: few; d_gene: .; v_gene: TRBV5-6; j_gene: TRBJ1-2; CDR3nt: TGTGCCAGCAGACCTCGGGGGAAAAGTAACTATGGCTACACCTTC; CDR3aa: CASRPRGKSNYGYTF
abundance: few; d_gene: TRBD2; v_gene: TRBV7-8; j_gene: TRBJ2-2; CDR3nt: TGTGCCAGCAGCCAAGTGTTGATAGCGGGAAACACCGGGGAGCTGTTTTTT; CDR3aa: CASSQVLIAGNTGELFF
abundance: .; d_gene: .; v_gene: TRBV7-8; j_gene: TRBJ1-2; CDR3nt: TGTGCCAGCAGCTTATGGGTGGGCCAGGACGGCTACACCTTC; CDR3aa: CASSLWVGQDGYTF
abundance: few; d_gene: .; v_gene: TRBV6-5; j_gene: TRBJ1-4; CDR3nt: TGTGCCAGCAGCGGGACTTATGCTAATGAAAAACTGTTTTTT; CDR3aa: CASSGTYANEKLFF
abundance: .; d_gene: .; v_gene: TRBV5-4; j_gene: TRBJ1-2; CDR3nt: TGTGCCAGCAGCTTGGACAGGAAGGAGTATGGCTACACCTTC; CDR3aa: CASSLDRKEYGYTF
abundance: .; d_gene: TRBD2; v_gene: TRBV6-5; j_gene: TRBJ2-1; CDR3nt: TGTGCCAGCAGCGCTGGGACTAGCTTCTACAATGAGCAGTTCTTC; CDR3aa: CASSAGTSFYNEQFF
abundance: .; d_gene: TRBD2; v_gene: TRBV4-3; j_gene: TRBJ2-5; CDR3nt: TGCGCCAGCAGCCAAGTCGGACTAGCGGGAACAGAGACCCAGTACTTC; CDR3aa: CASSQVGLAGTETQYF
abundance: .; d_gene: .; v_gene: TRBV28; j_gene: TRBJ2-7; CDR3nt: TGTGCCAGCAGCGGGGACACCACCTACGAGCAGTACTTC; CDR3aa: CASSGDTTYEQYF
abundance: .; d_gene: TRBD2; v_gene: TRBV28; j_gene: TRBJ2-1; CDR3nt: TGTGCCAGCAGTCTCAGCGGGAGCTCCTACAATGAGCAGTTCTTC; CDR3aa: CASSLSGSSYNEQFF
abundance: few; d_gene: TRBD2; v_gene: TRBV7-2; j_gene: TRBJ2-7; CDR3nt: TGTGCCAGCAGCCCAAGGACTAGCGGGAGTAGTGTAAGGACCTACGAGCAGTACTTC; CDR3aa: CASSPRTSGSSVRTYEQYF
abundance: few; d_gene: TRBD1; v_gene: TRBV29-1; j_gene: TRBJ2-7; CDR3nt: TGCAGCGGCCTTGGGGGACAGGGTCGCTACGAGCAGTACTTC; CDR3aa: CSGLGGQGRYEQYF